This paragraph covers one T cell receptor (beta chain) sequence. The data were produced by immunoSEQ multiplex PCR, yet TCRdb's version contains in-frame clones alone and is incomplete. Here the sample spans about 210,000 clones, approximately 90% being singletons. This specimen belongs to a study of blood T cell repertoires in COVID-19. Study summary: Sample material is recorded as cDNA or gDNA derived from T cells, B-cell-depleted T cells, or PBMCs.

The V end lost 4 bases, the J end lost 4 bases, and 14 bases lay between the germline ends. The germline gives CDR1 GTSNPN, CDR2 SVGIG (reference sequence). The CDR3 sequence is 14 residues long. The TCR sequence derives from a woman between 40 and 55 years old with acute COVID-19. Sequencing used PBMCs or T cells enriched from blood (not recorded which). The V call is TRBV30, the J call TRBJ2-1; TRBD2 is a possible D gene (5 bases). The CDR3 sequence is CAWTGGAAYNEQFF. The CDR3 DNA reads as TGTGCCTGGACCGGAGGAGCGGCTTACAATGAGCAGTTCTTC.